Shown below are 32 T cell receptor beta chains from a single sample sequenced in a study of blood T cells in healthy people across ages. Together with a sample-barcoded 5' primer, a J-beta primer mix was included in a second PCR lasting about 7 to 11 cycles. TCRdb re-analysed the 5' RACE reads in MiXCR, keeping a single row per CDR3 protein. This sample has about 670,000 distinct CDR3 sequences; 40% to 65% occur once, and the top ten carry 13%. Sample: blood. The origin of the receptors is a woman older than 75 in good health.

Comment on this clonotype: Since a much larger clone is just one base distant, this may be a read error. CDR3 sequence (DNA): TGTGCCAGCAGTCAGGGTGAGGGGTTTCGCAATGAGCAGTACTTC. Protein: CASSQGEGFRNEQYF. The V and J genes are TRBV12-3 or TRBV12-4 and TRBJ2-1, with D possibly being TRBD1 or TRBD2 (5 bases each). Matching the DNA end better, TRBJ2-7 makes the J call doubtful. CDR3 length: 15 amino acids.

This clonotype was seen more than once but under ten times. DNA for the CDR3: TGTGCCACCACCCCATTACCCGGGACAGGGGTGCCCTACGAGCAGTACTTC. Encoded protein: CATTPLPGTGVPYEQYF. J is TRBJ2-7 and V is TRBV15, with 10 bases aligning to TRBD1. Germline assignment: CDR1 LNHNV and CDR2 YYDKDF (reference sequence). The CDR3 loop spans 17 amino acids. V lost 7 bases and J lost 2; bases outside the gene matches: 14.

The table lists this clonotype with many counts. The chain joins TRBV12-3 or TRBV12-4 to TRBJ2-1; D is possibly TRBD2 (6 bases). V lost 5 bases, J lost 0 bases, and 14 bases lay in between. The CDR3 is 16 amino acids. In nucleotides, the CDR3 is TGTGCCAGCAGTCCCCCCGCGGGGAGCTCCTACAATGAGCAGTTCTTC. Translated: CASSPPAGSSYNEQFF.

The V and J genes are TRBV6-2 or TRBV6-3 and TRBJ2-4, with D hard to call. Trimming stripped 2 bases from V and 6 bases from J, with 11 bases between. The CDR3 contains 14 residues. Germline CDR1 reads MNHEY; CDR2 reads SVGEGT. The CDR3 reads CASSYGFGLNIQYF. The CDR3, as DNA: TGTGCCAGCAGTTACGGATTTGGGCTAAACATTCAGTACTTC.

The CDR3 coding sequence is TGCGCCAGCAGCTTGGTTGGAGGGCCGTGGAGTGAGCAGTTCTTC. Translated, it gives CASSLVGGPWSEQFF. The V gene is TRBV5-1, the J gene TRBJ2-1; possible D gene TRBD2, 6 bases. The CDR3 is 15 residues long. Germline V gene sequence: CDR1 SGHRS, CDR2 YFSETQ. Between the trimmed V and J ends, which lost 0 bases and 9 bases, there was a span of 16 bases.

DNA of the CDR3: TGTGCCAGCAGAGGACCGAGACAGGGGATCTACGAGCAGTACTTC. It yields the protein CASRGPRQGIYEQYF. J is TRBJ2-7 and V is TRBV6-5, with 8 bases lining up with TRBD1. Germline loops: CDR1 MNHEY, CDR2 SVGAGI. The CDR3 length is 15 residues. Trimming took 6 bases from V and 3 from J; bases not matched to a gene: 10.

This chain links TRBV30 with TRBJ1-2; D gene uncertain. In germline, CDR1 is GTSNPN, CDR2 SVGIG (reference sequence). Trimming removed 5 bases from V and 4 bases from J, with 8 bases in between. The CDR3 covers 11 residues. CDR3 sequence reads: CAWGVGYGYTF. As DNA, the CDR3 is TGTGCCTGGGGAGTTGGCTATGGCTACACCTTC.

This clonotype was observed many times. Given a much more abundant clone one base away, this may be a read error. This chain connects TRBV29-1 to TRBJ2-5; 7 nucleotides line up with TRBD2. CDR1 is SQVTM and CDR2 is ANQGSEA in the germline V gene. The CDR3 extends over 14 amino acids. With V trimmed by 4 bases and J by 11 bases, 16 bases remained unmatched. The CDR3 region has the DNA TGCAGCGTTGGATGGGGTTGGGGGGGGGATGAGCAGTACTTC. The encoded protein is CSVGWGWGGDEQYF.

V is TRBV10-1 and J is TRBJ2-3, with TRBD2 matching 14 bases. The V and J ends lost 2 bases and 2 bases, in that order; junction bases with no gene match: 6. The germline V gene has CDR1 WNHNN and CDR2 SYGVQD (reference sequence). This CDR3 spans 18 amino acids. The CDR3 here is CASSEPGTSGGLTDTQYF. The CDR3 DNA sequence: TGCGCCAGCAGTGAGCCTGGGACTAGCGGGGGCCTCACAGATACGCAGTATTTT.

In the case of this clonotype: This could be a read error, since a much larger clone is one nucleotide away. The chain carries TRBV7-9 and TRBJ2-3; D is possibly TRBD1 or TRBD2 (5 bases each). The V end was cut by 4 bases, the J end by 2 bases, with 13 bases between. Germline V gene data show CDR1 as SEHNR and CDR2 as FQNEAQ (reference sequence). There are 15 residues in the CDR3. The CDR3 coding sequence is TGTGCCAGCAGCTGTGGGACGGAACTCACAGATACGCAGTATTTT. It specifies CASSCGTELTDTQYF.

The chain combines TRBV5-1 with TRBJ2-5; no reliable D call. The J call may not be correct, given that the DNA end is closer to TRBJ2-7. The CDR3 consists of 14 residues. Germline CDR1 is SGHRS and CDR2 is YFSETQ. The CDR3 nucleotides read TGCGCCAGCAGCTTGATGGGAATTGAGGACGAGCAGTACTTC. Translating gives CASSLMGIEDEQYF.

This chain uses TRBV6-2 or TRBV6-3 with TRBJ2-7; weak D call: TRBD1 (6 bases). V lost 6 bases and J lost 3, with 18 bases in between. Germline V lookup: CDR1 MNHEY, CDR2 SVGEGT. This CDR3 has 15 residues. The CDR3, as DNA: TGTGCCAGCAGGGACCTGGACAGCTCAAACTACGAGCAGTACTTC. It is translated as CASRDLDSSNYEQYF.

The chain has TRBV12-3 or TRBV12-4 and TRBJ1-2, with D possibly being TRBD1 (5 bases). The length of the CDR3 is 16 residues. V was pared by 1 base and J by 10 bases, with 22 bases between. For the CDR3, the DNA is TGTGCCAGCAGTTTAGTCGCGGCAGGGAAGTTTCCCGACTACACCTTC. Its translation is CASSLVAAGKFPDYTF.

This clonotype was recorded at least ten times. V gene TRBV5-1 combines with J gene TRBJ2-7; TRBD1 is a possible D gene (6 bases). The CDR3 totals 16 residues. Germline V gene lookup returns CDR1 SGHRS and CDR2 YFSETQ. Trimming removed 4 bases at V and 3 bases at J, with 20 bases between. The CDR3 sequence: CASSESGQLDNYEQYF. The CDR3 DNA sequence: TGCGCCAGCAGCGAATCAGGACAGCTGGATAACTACGAGCAGTACTTC.

V gene TRBV10-3 combines with J gene TRBJ2-1, with 7 bases matching TRBD1. The CDR3 totals 15 residues. V was clipped by 0 bases and J by 1 base; unmatched bases: 0. From germline, CDR1 is ENHRY and CDR2 SYGVKD. Here the CDR3 DNA reads TGTGCCATCAGTGAGTCCAGGGGGTCCTACAATGAGCAGTTCTTC. Protein: CAISESRGSYNEQFF.

The J gene is TRBJ2-5, the V gene TRBV29-1; perhaps TRBD1 as D (6 bases). TRBJ2-7 explains the end of the DNA better; the J call may be wrong. This CDR3 region has 13 residues. CDR1 SQVTM and CDR2 ANQGSEA come from the germline V gene. For the CDR3, the DNA is TGCAGCGTGTACGGGACACATCTCTACGAGCAGTACTTC. This sequence encodes CSVYGTHLYEQYF.

The genes are TRBV15 and TRBJ2-3; D gene ambiguous. Per germline, CDR1 LNHNV and CDR2 YYDKDF (reference sequence). The germline V and J ends were trimmed by 0 bases and 2 bases, with 15 bases remaining between them. This CDR3 is 17 amino acids long. The CDR3 reads CATSRDGANSFTDTQYF. The CDR3 DNA follows: TGTGCCACCAGCAGAGATGGCGCTAACAGCTTCACAGATACGCAGTATTTT.

Ten or more counts support this clonotype. The chain couples TRBV28 to TRBJ2-7, with unresolved D. The V gene lost 6 bases and the J gene lost 0 bases, with 9 bases spanning the gap. Germline-derived CDR1 and CDR2 are MDHEN and SYDVKM. This CDR3 comprises 13 residues. The CDR3 nucleotides are TGTGCCAGCAGAGTGTCTAGCTCCTACGAGCAGTACTTC. Translation: CASRVSSSYEQYF.

V usage is TRBV5-1 and J usage is TRBJ2-1, with D perhaps TRBD2 (6 bases). V was pared by 3 bases and J by 0 bases, with 19 bases between. This CDR3 has 18 amino acids. Germline V gene data show CDR1 as SGHRS and CDR2 as YFSETQ. CDR3 nucleotides: TGCGCCAGCAGCTGGTCGTCCCGGCGGGACCCCTCCTACAATGAGCAGTTCTTC. Protein: CASSWSSRRDPSYNEQFF. Complete variable domain (other parts from reference TRBV5-1 and TRBJ2-1): KAGVTQTPRYLIKTRGQQVTLSCSPISGHRSVSWYQQTPGQGLQFLFEYFSETQRNKGNFPGRFSGRQFSNSRSEMNVSTLELGDSALYLCASSWSSRRDPSYNEQFFGPGTRLTVL.

At least ten counts were recorded for this clonotype. The chain recombines TRBV4-1 with TRBJ2-7; 7 bases map to TRBD2. Germline V gene sequence: CDR1 MGHRA, CDR2 YSYEKL. V shed 1 base, J shed 5 bases, and the junction held 5 bases outside the gene matches. The CDR3 is made up of 14 amino acids. CDR3: CASSQVGGSNEQYF. The CDR3 DNA reads as TGCGCCAGCAGCCAAGTGGGCGGGAGTAACGAGCAGTACTTC.

V is TRBV12-3 or TRBV12-4 and J is TRBJ2-2; D call uncertain. CDR3 size: 13 residues. Trimming removed 6 bases at V and 4 bases at J, with 9 bases between. CDR3 DNA sequence: TGTGCCAGCAGGCCCTCAGGCACCGGGGAGCTGTTTTTT. It yields the protein CASRPSGTGELFF.

The chain combines TRBV6-5 with TRBJ2-7; the D gene is possibly TRBD1 (7 bases). Germline V CDR1 and CDR2: MNHEY, SVGAGI. The CDR3 totals 16 residues. V lost 0 bases to trimming and J lost 7 bases, with 19 bases between them. CDR3 DNA sequence: TGTGCCAGCAGTTACTCGATGACAGGGACTTCCAATGAGCAGTACTTC. Translation gives CASSYSMTGTSNEQYF.

The chain couples TRBV11-1 to TRBJ2-3, with TRBD1 as a possible D gene (6 bases). From germline, CDR1 is SGHAT and CDR2 FQDESV (reference sequence). V lost 4 bases and J 3 bases, leaving 23 bases between the germline ends. The CDR3 has 18 residues. CDR3 loop: CASSSESNLGTWTDTQYF. Written as DNA, the CDR3 is TGTGCCAGCAGCTCCGAGTCCAATCTCGGGACATGGACAGATACGCAGTATTTT.

The chain recombines TRBV9 with TRBJ1-1; 7 bases align to TRBD1. This CDR3 has 14 amino acids. The germline gives CDR1 SGDLS, CDR2 YYNGEE. V gave up 3 bases and J gave up 4 bases; unmatched junction bases: 6. For the CDR3, the DNA is TGTGCCAGCAGCGACGACAGGGAGGGCACTGAAGCTTTCTTT. Protein sequence: CASSDDREGTEAFF.

Remarks on this clonotype: A read error may be the cause here, since a much bigger clone is one base away. The genes are TRBV7-2 and TRBJ2-7; possible D gene TRBD2, 5 bases. Germline CDR1 reads SGHTA; CDR2 reads FQGNSA. The CDR3 runs 13 residues. V lost 6 bases and J 7 bases, leaving 16 bases between the germline ends. CDR3 sequence: CASSAGGRNEQYF. CDR3 in DNA: TGTGCCAGCAGTGCAGGAGGCAGAAATGAGCAGTACTTC.

The V gene is TRBV9, the J gene TRBJ2-5; the D call may be TRBD1 or TRBD2 (5 bases each). Germline loops: CDR1 SGDLS, CDR2 YYNGEE. The CDR3 covers 13 residues. V dropped 1 base and J dropped 4 bases, with 8 bases sitting between them. CDR3: CASSVYGAETQYF. The CDR3 DNA reads as TGTGCCAGCAGCGTATACGGGGCAGAGACCCAGTACTTC.

V and J are TRBV2 and TRBJ1-2; D remains ambiguous. This CDR3 has 12 amino acids. Germline-derived CDR1 and CDR2 are SNHLY and FYNNEI. The V end was cut by 6 bases, the J end by 5 bases, with 10 bases between. CDR3 protein: CASSQEPYGYTF. Here the CDR3 DNA reads TGTGCCAGCAGCCAGGAGCCTTATGGCTACACCTTC.

This clonotype was seen many times. The chain employs TRBV3-1 and TRBJ2-3, with 11 bases that match TRBD2. V lost 4 bases to trimming and J lost 1 base; unmatched junction nucleotides: 7. CDR3 length equals 17 residues. The germline gives CDR1 LGHDT, CDR2 YNNKEL (reference sequence). The CDR3 coding sequence is TGTGCCAGCAGCCCAGTTAGCGGGAGGGCCGGCACAGATACGCAGTATTTT. This sequence encodes CASSPVSGRAGTDTQYF.

The gene calls are TRBV7-2 and TRBJ2-7; 9 bases match TRBD1. V dropped 5 bases and J dropped 3; count of bases not matched to a gene: 8. There are 15 residues in the CDR3. From germline, CDR1 is SGHTA and CDR2 FQGNSA. The CDR3: CASSTYGTGHYEQYF. CDR3 nucleotides: TGTGCCAGCAGCACTTACGGGACAGGGCACTACGAGCAGTACTTC.

Comment on this clonotype: A much larger clone sits a single nucleotide away, making a read error possible. The CDR3 DNA sequence: TGTGCCAGCAGTATAGCGGGAAGGCCTAGGAATGAGCAGTTCTTC. It codes for CASSIAGRPRNEQFF. V usage is TRBV27 and J usage is TRBJ2-1; 8 nucleotides line up with TRBD2. J gave up 7 bases and V 5 bases, and 10 bases lay outside the gene matches. The germline gives CDR1 MNHEY, CDR2 SMNVEV (reference sequence). The length of the CDR3 is 15 residues.

The chain uses TRBV20-1 and TRBJ2-1, with D hard to call. The CDR3 is made up of 12 amino acids. CDR1 and CDR2 from the germline V gene are DFQATT and SNEGSKA (reference sequence). V lost 3 bases and J lost 5, with 8 bases in between. Written as DNA, the CDR3 is TGCAGTGCTAGTCTTAGTGACAATGAGCAGTTCTTC. Translating it yields CSASLSDNEQFF.

A word on this clonotype: This may stem from a read error, because a much larger clone lies one nucleotide away. The CDR3 sequence: CASSLISASLDTQYF. CDR3 nucleotides: TGCGCCAGCAGCCTGATTAGCGCCTCCTTGGATACGCAGTATTTT. The chain has TRBV5-1 and TRBJ2-3, with a tentative D call TRBD2 (5 bases). This CDR3 spans 15 amino acids. Trimming removed 4 bases from V and 6 bases from J, with 18 bases in between. Germline CDR1 and CDR2: SGHRS and YFSETQ.